These 4 T cell receptor beta chains were all obtained from the same sample, sequenced in a study of cytomegalovirus exposure and HLA in healthy donors. The data were produced by immunoSEQ multiplex PCR, yet TCRdb's version contains in-frame clones alone and is incomplete. The sample includes about 200,000 clones, roughly 84% of them seen just once. The sequenced sample was PBMCs. The receptors come from a woman aged 18-29 years in good health and CMV-seropositive.

The chain combines TRBV7-6 with TRBJ2-2, with D perhaps matching TRBD1 (5 bases). CDR1 is SGHVS and CDR2 is FNYEAQ in the germline V gene. The CDR3 totals 15 residues. The V end was cut by 0 bases, the J end by 2 bases, with 7 bases between. CDR3 sequence: CASSLATVNTGELFF. The CDR3, as DNA: TGTGCCAGCAGCTTAGCGACAGTAAACACCGGGGAGCTGTTTTTT. The variable domain in full, completed from reference TRBV7-6 and TRBJ2-2, reads GAGVSQSPRYKVTKRGQDVALRCDPISGHVSLYWYRQALGQGPEFLTYFNYEAQQDKSGLPNDRFSAERPEGSISTLTIQRTEQRDSAMYRCASSLATVNTGELFFGEGSRLTVL.

The J gene is TRBJ2-6, the V gene TRBV12-5; no firm D call. Germline V gene lookup returns CDR1 LGHNT and CDR2 FRNRAP. This CDR3 comprises 16 residues. Trimming removed 0 bases at V and 0 bases at J, with 6 bases between. CDR3 protein: CASGLVRSSGANVLTF. In DNA form, the CDR3 reads TGTGCTAGTGGTTTGGTACGGAGCTCTGGGGCCAACGTCCTGACTTTC.

The chain recombines TRBV6-4 with TRBJ2-3; weak D call: TRBD2 (6 bases). The germline CDR1 and CDR2 sequences are MRHNA and SNTAGT. V was cut by 0 bases and J by 2 bases, with 12 bases left in between. The CDR3 totals 16 residues. Here the CDR3 reads CASSDSRRGITDTQYF. In DNA, the CDR3 is TGTGCCAGCAGTGACTCGAGGCGGGGAATCACAGATACGCAGTATTTT.

Here the CDR3 reads CAIIMGPNNEQFF. The CDR3 nucleotides are TGTGCCATCATCATGGGGCCCAACAATGAGCAGTTCTTC. The J gene is TRBJ2-1, the V gene TRBV28; tentative D call: TRBD1 (5 bases). CDR1 is MDHEN and CDR2 is SYDVKM in the germline V gene. Trimming shortened V by 10 bases and J by 5 bases, and 15 bases separated the two germline ends. CDR3 length equals 13 residues.